These 11 T cell receptor beta chains originate from one sample sequenced in a study of shared clonotypes between healthy human individuals. Naive CD8 cells lacked CD45RO and underwent positive selection for CCR7, leaving out terminally differentiated effector memory CD45RA+ cells. Libraries were prepared by immunoSEQ multiplex PCR; TCRdb keeps only in-frame clonotypes and omits some of them. Here the sample spans approximately 840,000 clones, approximately 96% being singletons. Sequences were obtained from naive CD8+ T cells sorted from blood. These receptors were taken from a man younger than 40 in good health.

This rearrangement joins TRBV11-2 to TRBJ2-1; possibly TRBD2 for D (6 bases). CDR1 and CDR2 (germline): SGHAT, FQNNGV. Between the trimmed V and J ends, which lost 4 bases and 8 bases, there was a span of 18 bases. The CDR3 loop spans 15 amino acids. CDR3 sequence (DNA): TGTGCCAGCAGCTATGATTGGAGGGGCCAAGATGAGCAGTTCTTC. This translates into CASSYDWRGQDEQFF.

V gene TRBV13 combines with J gene TRBJ2-5; the D gene is possibly TRBD2 (6 bases). V lost 0 bases to trimming and J lost 5 bases, with 16 bases between them. The CDR3 is 16 amino acids. Germline-derived CDR1 and CDR2 are PRHDT and FYEKMQ (reference sequence). The chain's CDR3 is CASSLGVREVFETQYF. The DNA of the CDR3 is TGTGCCAGCAGCTTAGGAGTCAGGGAGGTTTTTGAGACCCAGTACTTC.

The rearrangement joins TRBV27 to TRBJ1-5; D is possibly TRBD1 (6 bases). The V end was cut by 5 bases, the J end by 6 bases, with 17 bases between. The germline V gene encodes CDR1 MNHEY and CDR2 SMNVEV (reference sequence). The CDR3 loop spans 15 amino acids. CDR3 nucleotides: TGTGCCAGCAGTCCCCTCGGGGGCGTGGGTCAGCCCCAGCATTTT. Amino acid sequence: CASSPLGGVGQPQHF.

About this clone itself: One end of the junction does not line up with germline, which may come from a read error. This rearrangement joins TRBV16 to TRBJ1-2; D is ambiguous. The CDR3 runs to 12 residues. In germline, CDR1 is KGHSY, CDR2 FQNENV. The CDR3 bases are TGTGCCAGCAGCCAATTTTTCGCGGATCGACTCTTC. Encoded protein: CASSQFFADRLF.

This clone was seen a single time. The sample carries other DNA sequences with the same CDR3. V and J are TRBV5-5 and TRBJ2-7; D tentatively fits TRBD1 or TRBD2 (5 bases each). Germline V gives CDR1 SGHKS, CDR2 YYEKEE (reference sequence). The CDR3 extends over 12 amino acids. The V end lost 0 bases, the J end lost 6 bases, and 7 bases lay between the germline ends. CDR3 DNA sequence: TGTGCCAGCAGCTTGGAGGGGAGCGAGCAGTACTTC. Amino acid sequence: CASSLEGSEQYF. Complete variable domain (other parts from reference TRBV5-5 and TRBJ2-7): DAGVTQSPTHLIKTRGQQVTLRCSPISGHKSVSWYQQVLGQGPQFIFQYYEKEERGRGNFPDRFSARQFPNYSSELNVNALLLGDSALYLCASSLEGSEQYFGPGTRLTVT.

The chain carries TRBV7-9 and TRBJ2-7, with 13 bases that match TRBD2. V gave up 4 bases and J gave up 5 bases; unmatched junction bases: 5. The CDR3 consists of 15 residues. Germline loops: CDR1 SEHNR, CDR2 FQNEAQ (reference sequence). The CDR3 here is CASSSRTSGSHEQYF. Written as DNA, the CDR3 is TGTGCCAGCAGCTCACGGACTAGCGGGAGTCACGAGCAGTACTTC.

The chain links TRBV18 to TRBJ2-3, with a tentative D call TRBD2 (6 bases). V lost 6 bases to trimming and J lost 6 bases, with 25 bases between them. CDR1 KGHSH and CDR2 LQKENI come from the germline V gene. CDR3 length: 17 amino acids. In DNA form, the CDR3 reads TGTGCCAGCTCGCCAGACGGGGTAGCGGTGGGGTTGGATACGCAGTATTTT. Translating it yields CASSPDGVAVGLDTQYF.

V and J are TRBV14 and TRBJ2-2, with 12 bases aligning to TRBD1. This CDR3 is 17 amino acids long. Germline lookup yields CDR1 SGHDN and CDR2 FVKESK. Trimming at V came to 2 bases and at J to 6 bases, leaving 7 bases not matched to a gene. DNA of the CDR3: TGTGCCAGCAGCCAAACCGGGACAGGGGGCCTAGCCGGGGAGCTGTTTTTT. It is translated as CASSQTGTGGLAGELFF.

This chain uses TRBV2 with TRBJ2-3, with 7 bases fitting TRBD1. With V trimmed by 6 bases and J by 2 bases, 17 bases remained unmatched. Per the germline V gene, CDR1 is SNHLY and CDR2 is FYNNEI. CDR3 size: 18 residues. CDR3 nucleotides: TGTGCCAGCAGGCCGGGACAGCTTATGTCTGGGGACACAGATACGCAGTATTTT. Protein product: CASRPGQLMSGDTDTQYF. Variable domain in full (rest from reference TRBV2 and TRBJ2-3): EPEVTQTPSHQVTQMGQEVILRCVPISNHLYFYWYRQILGQKVEFLVSFYNNEISEKSEIFDDQFSVERPDGSNFTLKIRSTKLEDSAMYFCASRPGQLMSGDTDTQYFGPGTRLTVL.

Comment on this clone: The same CDR3 can be traced to other DNA sequences in this sample. This chain connects TRBV27 to TRBJ2-7; D might be TRBD2 (5 bases). The CDR3 covers 12 residues. The V gene's germline CDR1 is MNHEY and CDR2 SMNVEV (reference sequence). Trimming pared 0 bases from V and 6 bases from J, leaving 6 bases between. The CDR3 DNA sequence: TGTGCCAGCAGTTTATCCCGGGGCGAGCAGTACTTC. It yields the protein CASSLSRGEQYF.

V gene TRBV7-9 combines with J gene TRBJ1-4; possible D gene TRBD1, 5 bases. Germline lookup yields CDR1 SEHNR and CDR2 FQNEAQ (reference sequence). This CDR3 region has 18 residues. V was shortened by 5 bases and J by 4 bases, with 23 bases between the two germline ends. In nucleotides, the CDR3 is TGTGCCAGCAGCAACCGACGTACCACTGGGACGGATAATGAAAAACTGTTTTTT. Protein sequence: CASSNRRTTGTDNEKLFF.